These T cell receptor beta chains were read from a single sample in a study of T-cell memory formation after mild COVID-19. TCRdb processed the 5' RACE reads anew with MiXCR; each CDR3 protein has one entry. The data hold about 400,000 distinct CDR3 sequences, with over 15% observed a single time. Source material: PBMCs or a T cell subset sorted from them (not recorded which). Receptors were obtained from a man between 18 and 35 years old who had mild COVID-19 (a few samples of this study predate the infection). Cell type and time point are not known. The conserved cysteine and the conserved F or W are not part of the CDR3 here. Not all rows give a size; the values are once, few, many and, for expanded clones, a class.

CDR3 protein: ASSMMGTGSSYEQY; J gene: TRBJ2-7; V gene: TRBV18; clone size: NA
CDR3 protein: ASSSDRVNGYT; J gene: TRBJ1-2; V gene: TRBV7-8; clone size: NA
CDR3 protein: ASSSQGLGGYT; J gene: TRBJ1-2; V gene: TRBV5-1; clone size: few
CDR3 protein: SSVQEANYGYT; J gene: TRBJ1-2; V gene: TRBV2; clone size: NA
CDR3 protein: ASSQQGRSSYEQY; J gene: TRBJ2-7; V gene: TRBV5-1; clone size: few
CDR3 protein: SARGALTGELF; J gene: TRBJ2-2; V gene: TRBV20-1; clone size: few
CDR3 protein: ATSDFPRPAGGQNTQY; J gene: TRBJ2-3; V gene: TRBV24-1; clone size: NA
CDR3 protein: AITDQSPTNEQF; J gene: TRBJ2-1; V gene: TRBV10-3; clone size: few
CDR3 protein: SAVYRGEKLF; J gene: TRBJ1-4; V gene: TRBV20-1; clone size: few
CDR3 protein: ATSRDRGEAF; J gene: TRBJ1-1; V gene: TRBV15; clone size: NA
CDR3 protein: ASSLRIPQPQH; J gene: TRBJ1-5; V gene: TRBV12-3/TRBV12-4; clone size: few
CDR3 protein: ASSEQTGQPQH; J gene: TRBJ1-5; V gene: TRBV5-1; clone size: NA
CDR3 protein: SASRGLGDNSPLH; J gene: TRBJ1-6; V gene: TRBV20-1; clone size: NA
CDR3 protein: ASSLGRGPEETQY; J gene: TRBJ2-5; V gene: TRBV5-1; clone size: NA
CDR3 protein: ATSGASYNEQF; J gene: TRBJ2-1; V gene: TRBV28; clone size: NA
CDR3 protein: ASRLTNQPQH; J gene: TRBJ1-5; V gene: TRBV5-6; clone size: NA